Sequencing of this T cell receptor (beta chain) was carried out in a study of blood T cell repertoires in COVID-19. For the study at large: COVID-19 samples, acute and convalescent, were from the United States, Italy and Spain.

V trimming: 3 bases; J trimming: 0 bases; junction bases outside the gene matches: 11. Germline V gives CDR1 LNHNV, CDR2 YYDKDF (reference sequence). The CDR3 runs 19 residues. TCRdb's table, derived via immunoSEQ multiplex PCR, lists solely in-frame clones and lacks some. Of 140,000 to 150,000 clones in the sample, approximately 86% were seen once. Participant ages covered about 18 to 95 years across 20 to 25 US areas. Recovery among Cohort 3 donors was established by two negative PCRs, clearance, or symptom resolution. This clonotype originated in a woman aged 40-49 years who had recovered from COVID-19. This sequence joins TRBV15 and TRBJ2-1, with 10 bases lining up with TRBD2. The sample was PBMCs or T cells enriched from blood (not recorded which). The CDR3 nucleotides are TGTGCCACCAGCAGGAAACTAGCGGGAACGGCGAGCTCCTACAATGAGCAGTTCTTC. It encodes CATSRKLAGTASSYNEQFF. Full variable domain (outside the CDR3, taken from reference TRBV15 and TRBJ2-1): DAMVIQNPRYQVTQFGKPVTLSCSQTLNHNVMYWYQQKSSQAPKLLFHYYDKDFNNEADTPDNFQSRRPNTSFCFLDIRSPGLGDTAMYLCATSRKLAGTASSYNEQFFGPGTRLTVL.